Shown below are 25 T cell receptor beta chains from a single sample sequenced in a study of OX40 agonist ivuxolimab in advanced cancers. Measured with immunoSEQ multiplex PCR; TCRdb has only the in-frame clones, and not every one. The sample has some 57,000 clones, 82% seen once. Sequenced here: CD4+ or CD8+ T cells sorted from blood, sampled in a trial of the OX40 agonist ivuxolimab. The receptors come from an adult with an advanced solid tumor such as melanoma, head and neck, liver or kidney cancer.

This clone was seen just once. The V and J genes are TRBV7-9 and TRBJ1-3, with a weak D call TRBD1 (6 bases). The CDR3 is 17 residues long. V was clipped by 5 bases and J by 1 base, with 18 bases between them. Germline CDR1 SEHNR, CDR2 FQNEAQ (reference sequence). The CDR3 spells CASSPIGTPRSGNTIYF. CDR3 in DNA: TGTGCCAGCAGCCCCATCGGGACACCACGATCTGGAAACACCATATATTTT.

This clone was picked up one time. The rearrangement links TRBV5-4 to TRBJ1-1; 9 nucleotides line up with TRBD1. Germline CDR1 SGHNT, CDR2 YYREEE (reference sequence). The CDR3 covers 15 residues. The trim removed 3 bases at V and 2 bases at J, leaving 5 bases unmatched. CDR3 protein: CASSSRDRVNTEAFF. The CDR3 DNA reads TGTGCCAGCAGCTCCCGGGACAGGGTAAACACTGAAGCTTTCTTT. The full variable domain, rest sourced from reference TRBV5-4 and TRBJ1-1, is ETGVTQSPTHLIKTRGQQVTLRCSSQSGHNTVSWYQQALGQGPQFIFQYYREEENGRGNFPPRFSGLQFPNYSSELNVNALELDDSALYLCASSSRDRVNTEAFFGQGTRLTVV.

This chain uses TRBV27 with TRBJ2-7; 9 positions match TRBD2. V shed 8 bases and J 4 bases; nucleotides not matched to a gene: 12. The V gene's germline CDR1 is MNHEY and CDR2 SMNVEV (reference sequence). The CDR3 sequence is 15 residues long. This chain's CDR3 is CASRPLAGEKYEQYF. The CDR3 DNA reads TGTGCCAGCCGCCCGTTAGCGGGAGAGAAGTACGAGCAGTACTTC.

This clone was seen a single time. V gene TRBV1 combines with J gene TRBJ1-5; the table names TRBD1, a call not compared with the DNA. TRBV1 is noted as a pseudogene. The CDR3 totals 15 residues. CDR3: CTSSRWGSSNQPQHF. DNA of the CDR3: TGCACCAGCAGCCGGTGGGGCAGTAGCAATCAGCCCCAGCATTTT.

The V and J genes are TRBV21-1 and TRBJ1-1; TRBD1, the table's D call, was not compared with the DNA. TRBV21-1 is listed as a pseudogene. The CDR3 sequence is 13 residues long. This CDR3 reads CASSEERQVWAFF. CDR3 sequence (DNA): TGTGCCAGCAGCGAAGAAAGACAGGTTTGGGCTTTCTTT.

The rearrangement joins TRBV28 to TRBJ2-2; D may match TRBD1 or TRBD2 (5 bases each). Trimming cost V 6 bases and J 7 bases, with 18 bases left between them. CDR3 length equals 15 residues. Germline V gene sequence: CDR1 MDHEN, CDR2 SYDVKM. In nucleotides, the CDR3 is TGTGCCAGCAGGATAGGGACGCTTTTTGACGGGGAGCTGTTTTTT. As protein: CASRIGTLFDGELFF.

The CDR3, as DNA: TGCGCCAGCAGCTCGTCCTTCTCCGGGGCGCGGTACAATGAGCAGTTCTTC. Amino acid sequence: CASSSSFSGARYNEQFF. The chain uses TRBV5-1 and TRBJ2-1; TRBD1 or TRBD2 may be the D gene (5 bases each). Per germline, CDR1 SGHRS and CDR2 YFSETQ. This CDR3 spans 17 amino acids. Trimming shortened V by 3 bases and J by 4 bases, and 20 bases separated the two germline ends.

The chain recombines TRBV7-3 with TRBJ2-1, with 8 bases fitting TRBD1. V was pared by 5 bases and J by 6 bases, with 6 bases of the junction left unmatched. This CDR3 region has 14 residues. Germline V gene sequence: CDR1 SGHTA, CDR2 FQGTGA. The CDR3 sequence is CASSAGTGLNEQFF. DNA of the CDR3: TGTGCCAGCAGCGCCGGGACAGGACTCAATGAGCAGTTCTTC.

The V call is TRBV28, the J call TRBJ1-5, with 7 positions matching TRBD1. V shed 6 bases and J 7 bases; nucleotides not matched to a gene: 9. From germline, CDR1 is MDHEN and CDR2 SYDVKM. This CDR3 region has 14 residues. The CDR3 nucleotides read TGTGCCAGCAGCCCGACAGGGTTAATCCAGCCCCAGCATTTT. Translation gives CASSPTGLIQPQHF.

The chain employs TRBV6-5 and TRBJ2-2; D may be TRBD1 or TRBD2 (5 bases each). Per germline, CDR1 MNHEY and CDR2 SVGAGI. With 2 bases removed from V and 4 bases from J, the gap between germline ends came to 11 bases. The CDR3 runs 15 residues. CDR3 protein: CASSYQGVITGELFF. The DNA for the CDR3 is TGTGCCAGCAGTTACCAGGGAGTAATCACCGGGGAGCTGTTTTTT.

The CDR3 loop is CASSRLRDREGQPQHF. The CDR3 bases are TGTGCCAGCAGCAGACTCCGGGACAGGGAGGGTCAGCCCCAGCATTTT. The chain joins TRBV28 to TRBJ1-5, with 9 bases that match TRBD1. Germline loops: CDR1 MDHEN, CDR2 SYDVKM. The CDR3 spans 16 residues. V dropped 6 bases and J dropped 6; count of bases not matched to a gene: 12.

The chain combines TRBV6-6 with TRBJ1-3; D gene ambiguous. V was shortened by 10 bases and J by 9 bases, with 19 bases between the two germline ends. This CDR3 has 13 residues. Germline V gene sequence: CDR1 MNHNY, CDR2 SVGAGI (reference sequence). The CDR3 DNA is TGTGCCACCCAGGAGGCAAATGAAAGCACCATATATTTT. Translating gives CATQEANESTIYF.

The V call is TRBV5-1, the J call TRBJ2-7; maybe TRBD1 (6 bases). Germline V gene lookup returns CDR1 SGHRS and CDR2 YFSETQ. This CDR3 contains 15 residues. V shed 4 bases and J shed 2 bases, with 16 bases lying between them. DNA of the CDR3: TGCGCCAGCAGCCCGGGACACCGGGACGCCTACGAGCAGTACTTC. Encoded protein: CASSPGHRDAYEQYF.

This clone has a single count. V gene TRBV7-9 combines with J gene TRBJ2-1; possible D gene TRBD1, 7 bases. CDR3 length: 15 amino acids. CDR1 and CDR2 (germline): SEHNR, FQNEAQ (reference sequence). Between the trimmed V and J ends, which lost 4 bases and 6 bases, there was a span of 16 bases. In nucleotides, the CDR3 is TGTGCCAGCAGCTCTGACAGGGCGGAGGGCAATGAGCAGTTCTTC. It yields the protein CASSSDRAEGNEQFF.

The chain links TRBV2 to TRBJ1-5; D may be TRBD1 (6 bases). Germline V gene data show CDR1 as SNHLY and CDR2 as FYNNEI. The CDR3 spans 15 residues. Trimming took 2 bases from V and 2 from J, leaving 10 bases between them. The CDR3 DNA is TGTGCCAGCAGTGAACAGGGGATGGGCAATCAGCCCCAGCATTTT. It codes for CASSEQGMGNQPQHF.

V usage is TRBV19 and J usage is TRBJ2-3; D is undetermined. CDR1 is LNHDA, CDR2 SQIVND, per germline (reference sequence). Trimming removed 7 bases from V and 0 bases from J, with 11 bases in between. This CDR3 has 14 amino acids. The CDR3 nucleotides read TGTGCCAGTACTCGGAGTGCTAGCACAGATACGCAGTATTTT. Protein: CASTRSASTDTQYF.

V gene TRBV6-4 combines with J gene TRBJ2-5; D uncertain. The length of the CDR3 is 14 residues. The germline V and J ends were trimmed by 0 bases and 2 bases, with 7 bases remaining between them. Germline V gives CDR1 MRHNA, CDR2 SNTAGT. CDR3 sequence: CASSDSRPQETQYF. The CDR3 DNA reads TGTGCCAGCAGTGACTCGAGACCACAAGAGACCCAGTACTTC.

The genes are TRBV29-1 and TRBJ2-3; possible D gene TRBD1, 5 bases. CDR3 length: 14 residues. V was trimmed by 8 bases and J by 2 bases, leaving 17 bases between them. The germline CDR1 and CDR2 sequences are SQVTM and ANQGSEA. CDR3 coding DNA: TGCAGCTCTACTTGGGGCAGCTTCACAGATACGCAGTATTTT. This encodes CSSTWGSFTDTQYF.

The chain has TRBV7-7 and TRBJ2-3, with a possible D match to TRBD2 (6 bases). The CDR3 extends over 14 amino acids. The germline V and J ends were trimmed by 4 bases and 2 bases, with 10 bases remaining between them. Germline V lookup: CDR1 SSHAT, CDR2 FNYEAQ (reference sequence). CDR3 DNA sequence: TGTGCCAGCAGCTCCGGGACTTCCACAGATACGCAGTATTTT. It encodes CASSSGTSTDTQYF.

The CDR3 is CASSLGGIGLAGDTQYF. As DNA, the CDR3 is TGCGCCAGCAGCTTGGGCGGTATTGGGCTAGCGGGAGATACGCAGTATTTT. This chain links TRBV5-1 with TRBJ2-3; 8 positions agree with TRBD2. V trimming: 0 bases; J trimming: 5 bases; junction bases outside the gene matches: 11. From germline, CDR1 is SGHRS and CDR2 YFSETQ. The CDR3 totals 17 residues.

The V call is TRBV4-3, the J call TRBJ1-4; D remains ambiguous. Trimming took off 1 base at V and 5 bases at J, with 11 bases between the two ends. The germline V gene encodes CDR1 LGHNA and CDR2 YSLEER. The CDR3 is made up of 15 amino acids. CDR3 in amino acids: CASSQGGRANEKLFF. The CDR3 DNA sequence: TGCGCCAGCAGCCAAGGCGGACGGGCGAATGAAAAACTGTTTTTT.

This chain joins TRBV4-1 and TRBJ1-5; D remains ambiguous. The V end was cut by 3 bases, the J end by 3 bases, with 3 bases between. Germline-derived CDR1 and CDR2 are MGHRA and YSYEKL. This CDR3 spans 12 amino acids. CDR3 in DNA: TGCGCCAGCAGCCACTACAATCAGCCCCAGCATTTT. Its protein is CASSHYNQPQHF.

This clone was counted only a few times. This chain connects TRBV7-9 to TRBJ1-1; D might be TRBD1 (5 bases). V lost 8 bases and J 4 bases, leaving 17 bases between the germline ends. CDR1 and CDR2 (germline): SEHNR, FQNEAQ (reference sequence). The CDR3 runs to 14 residues. CDR3 nucleotides: TGTGCCAGCCTCCCGACAGCCGTGGGCACTGAAGCTTTCTTT. Its protein product is CASLPTAVGTEAFF.

The rearrangement uses TRBV6-6 and TRBJ2-1; possibly TRBD1 or TRBD2 for D (5 bases each). Trimming left V 6 bases short and J 7 bases short, with 19 bases between. The CDR3 totals 15 residues. The germline gives CDR1 MNHNY, CDR2 SVGAGI (reference sequence). Written as DNA, the CDR3 is TGTGCCAGCAGCCCCCGGGACGATTCCTCTAATGAGCAGTTCTTC. This gives the protein CASSPRDDSSNEQFF.

This chain joins TRBV4-1 and TRBJ2-4; no definite D call. The CDR3 contains 15 residues. Germline assignment: CDR1 MGHRA and CDR2 YSYEKL. V gave up 4 bases and J gave up 7 bases, with 17 bases separating them. The CDR3 DNA reads TGCGCCAGCAGCCCCAGGTCCTCTGTAGGGAACATTCAGTACTTC. Residues: CASSPRSSVGNIQYF.